A single sample gave rise to the 9 T cell receptor beta chains below, sequenced in a study of cytomegalovirus exposure and HLA in healthy donors. The assay was immunoSEQ multiplex PCR, and TCRdb's table has in-frame clones only and misses some. Among under 200,000 clones listed, 96% were seen once. Sample: PBMCs. These receptors all stem from a woman aged 18-35 years in good health and CMV-seronegative.

The chain uses TRBV4-3 and TRBJ2-1; 9 nucleotides match TRBD1. The CDR3 consists of 16 residues. In germline, CDR1 is LGHNA, CDR2 YSLEER. With 1 base clipped from V and 3 bases from J, the junction kept 4 bases outside the gene matches. The CDR3 DNA follows: TGCGCCAGCAGCCAAGCCGGGACAGGGTACTACAATGAGCAGTTCTTC. Translating it yields CASSQAGTGYYNEQFF.

The chain is built from TRBV25-1 and TRBJ1-2; 8 nucleotides match TRBD1. The V and J ends lost 4 bases and 4 bases, in that order; junction bases with no gene match: 5. Germline V gives CDR1 MGHDK, CDR2 SYGVNS. The CDR3 length is 14 residues. The CDR3 here is CASSAPGGGYGYTF. DNA of the CDR3: TGTGCCAGCAGTGCACCAGGGGGCGGCTATGGCTACACCTTC.

This clone was counted once. The chain couples TRBV4-1 to TRBJ2-3, with 10 bases lining up with TRBD1. CDR3 length equals 18 residues. Losses at the gene ends were 5 bases for V and 0 bases for J; bases not matched to a gene: 11. CDR1 MGHRA and CDR2 YSYEKL come from the germline V gene. The CDR3 region has the DNA TGCGCCAGCAGCTTATCTTTTCGACAGGGGGCTAGCACAGATACGCAGTATTTT. As protein: CASSLSFRQGASTDTQYF.

The chain recombines TRBV7-6 with TRBJ1-2, with 7 bases aligning to TRBD1. The germline gives CDR1 SGHVS, CDR2 FNYEAQ. Losses at the gene ends were 1 base for V and 8 bases for J; bases not matched to a gene: 10. The CDR3 totals 15 residues. CDR3 DNA sequence: TGTGCCAGCAGCTTAGGACAGGGAGGTGTTGAGGGCTACACCTTC. This codes for CASSLGQGGVEGYTF.

The chain uses TRBV4-3 and TRBJ2-3; 12 nucleotides match TRBD2. V dropped 0 bases and J dropped 3; count of bases not matched to a gene: 13. CDR3 length: 20 amino acids. The germline gives CDR1 LGHNA, CDR2 YSLEER. Here the CDR3 reads CASSQDHLAGGLVGTDTQYF. The CDR3 nucleotides read TGCGCCAGCAGCCAAGATCATCTAGCGGGGGGGCTGGTAGGGACAGATACGCAGTATTTT.

This clone has only one observation. The rearrangement joins TRBV18 to TRBJ1-6; maybe TRBD1 (5 bases). CDR3 length: 18 amino acids. The ends were cut back, 5 bases at V and 0 bases at J, with 17 bases in the middle. Germline CDR1 reads KGHSH; CDR2 reads LQKENI. CDR3 protein: CASSATGLLSSYNSPLHF. The CDR3 coding sequence is TGTGCCAGCTCAGCCACAGGTTTACTGAGCTCCTATAATTCACCCCTCCACTTT. Full variable domain (remainder filled in from reference TRBV18 and TRBJ1-6): NAGVMQNPRHLVRRRGQEARLRCSPMKGHSHVYWYRQLPEEGLKFMVYLQKENIIDESGMPKERFSAEFPKEGPSILRIQQVVRGDSAAYFCASSATGLLSSYNSPLHFGNGTRLTVT.

The chain couples TRBV18 to TRBJ2-3; D perhaps matches TRBD1 (5 bases). V lost 0 bases and J lost 2, with 6 bases in between. CDR1 is KGHSH and CDR2 is LQKENI in the germline V gene. This CDR3 is 14 amino acids long. This CDR3 reads CASSPPTDTDTQYF. CDR3 DNA: TGTGCCAGCTCACCACCGACAGACACAGATACGCAGTATTTT.

CDR3: CASSVPVSGGPVDTQYF. CDR3 in DNA: TGTGCCAGCAGCGTCCCTGTTAGCGGGGGCCCTGTGGATACGCAGTATTTT. V and J are TRBV9 and TRBJ2-3; 9 positions match TRBD2. V lost 2 bases and J lost 6; bases outside the gene matches: 13. The germline V gene encodes CDR1 SGDLS and CDR2 YYNGEE. The CDR3 totals 17 residues.

The chain recombines TRBV27 with TRBJ1-4, with D perhaps matching TRBD1 (5 bases). The V gene lost 6 bases and the J gene lost 6 bases, with 11 bases spanning the gap. The V gene's germline CDR1 is MNHEY and CDR2 SMNVEV (reference sequence). The CDR3 runs to 13 residues. The CDR3 region has the DNA TGTGCCAGCAGACAGGCGGGGCATGAAAAACTGTTTTTT. Translation: CASRQAGHEKLFF.